This T cell receptor beta chain emerged from a study of regulatory T cells in long-lasting Graves disease. General study results and limits: The study found persistent patients shared more public clonotypes (approximately 2,700) than new patients (about 1,000).

Time point described: persistent/refractory GD, antithyroid drugs over 5 years with positive TRAb. Extracted PBMC RNA gave rise to the TCR library. Graves' disease diagnoses followed American Thyroid Association guidelines. The patients were drawn from one endocrinology department in Xi'an, China. About this clonotype: Its antigen is currently unknown.

The CDR3 extends over 16 amino acids. CDR1 and CDR2 (germline): DFQATT, SNEGSKA (reference sequence). V lost 0 bases to trimming and J lost 0 bases; unmatched junction nucleotides: 5. Building of the TCR beta libraries involved iRepertoire HTBI primers and Arm-PCR of CDR3 regions. TCRdb reprocessed the multiplex PCR reads with MiXCR, giving one entry per CDR3 protein. In the table there are a few hundred thousand distinct CDR3 sequences, 23% of which are singletons. The source material was peripheral blood mononuclear cells (PBMCs), sampled when the disease was refractory, from a patient treated with antithyroid drugs. The sequence was obtained from a female donor with Graves disease. This chain joins TRBV20-1 and TRBJ1-5; 7 nucleotides align to TRBD1. This chain's CDR3 is CSARDRTGYSNQPQHF. As DNA, the CDR3 is TGCAGTGCTAGAGATCGGACAGGTTATAGCAATCAGCCCCAGCATTTT.